This T cell receptor (beta chain) appears in the sequencing data of a study of cytomegalovirus exposure and HLA in healthy donors. CDR3 length: 20 residues. Trimming removed 4 bases from V and 6 bases from J; junction bases left unmatched: 22. The germline CDR1 and CDR2 sequences are SGDLS and YYNGEE. Researchers ran the PCR with 60 Vbeta and 13 Jbeta primers. Clones were sequenced by immunoSEQ multiplex PCR, and TCRdb holds only the in-frame ones, with some missing. Of 90,000 to 130,000 clones detected, roughly 85% appear once; the ten largest clones hold approximately 23%. V is TRBV9 and J is TRBJ2-2; 9 nucleotides align to TRBD1. The sequence was obtained from a man aged 25 to 45 in good health and CMV-seropositive. Sequencing was carried out using PBMCs. CDR3 sequence: CASSSQQGGQGRFIPGELFF. CDR3 sequence (DNA): TGTGCCAGCAGCTCGCAGCAGGGGGGACAGGGTCGTTTTATCCCCGGGGAGCTGTTTTTT.